This section outlines one T cell receptor (beta chain) sequence together with its context. Its cognate antigen has yet to be identified. Nothing much larger sits one base from this clone, and base qualities are not available. The data belong to a study of blood T cell repertoires in COVID-19 (dated by TCRdb to 2018 to 2020). Turning to the overall study: Samples from collaborators originated in the United States, Italy and Spain and spanned both the acute and convalescent phases of COVID-19. Sample metadata almost always included a de-identified subject ID, COVID-19 status, age in years and sex. The dataset comprised deeply sampled blood TCRbeta repertoires from subjects exposed to, actively infected with, or recovered from COVID-19. Where HLA class I and class II types were available, the types were taken from metadata supplied by the sample provider, not from assay-based typing. The repertoires were made available in a free public database intended to serve as a resource for research on the immune response to SARS-CoV-2. The prospective study material was composed of cDNA or gDNA derived from T cells, B-cell-depleted T cells, or PBMCs. Samples came from the ongoing ImmuneRACE study (first 160 participants) plus 1,254 subjects from 6 global collaborators. What the authors observed across the whole study: The amount of clinical and demographic metadata varied by source and participant and was provided uncurated.

The CDR3 covers 15 residues, taking in both the cysteine and the phenylalanine. CDR3 DNA is the only sequence kept; it has 45 bases, read in frame from the first base. Germline trimming: 4 bases from V, 4 bases from J; junction bases outside gene matches: 5. CDR1 and CDR2, per the germline V gene (reference sequence), are SGHNT and YYREEE. The immunoSEQ Assay, a bias-controlled multiplex PCR, was used to amplify TCRbeta CDR3 regions from genomic DNA. The authors' pipeline ran thus. Nucleated cell counts per sample were estimated from amplification of reference gene primers within the assay. Sequence reads were collapsed and filtered to measure the absolute abundance of every unique TCRbeta CDR3 rearrangement. Productive Simpson clonality was computed per sample as the square root of Simpson's diversity index over productive rearrangements. The source is immuneACCESS, and TCRdb retained only in-frame sequences with V and J called. Part of the clones is not carried over; for the studies checked, unresolved V genes explain less than half of this, and the remainder is unexplained. V, J and clone size derive from that table, while D and trimming were established from the DNA sequence. This sample lists just under 250,000 clones; approximately 86% were detected once. Together, the top ten hold about 3% of the sample.

Another Seattle source contributed samples from volunteer blood donors who had recovered from COVID-19. Each collaborating institution followed its own protocols to collect whole blood in K2EDTA tubes. For TCRbeta analysis, collaborators shipped samples as frozen whole blood, isolated PBMCs, or DNA extracted from either of those sample types. The sample was peripheral blood. This TCR came from a woman in her 30s who had recovered from COVID-19. The chain is encoded by TRBV5-4 joined to TRBJ2-5; the central 12 bases match TRBD1. In nucleotide form, the sequence is TGTGCCAGCAGCGCACCGGGACAGGGGGCAGAGACCCAGTACTTC. This sequence encodes CASSAPGQGAETQYF.